These T cell receptor beta chains were read from a single sample in a study of cytomegalovirus exposure and HLA in healthy donors. The repertoire was sequenced with immunoSEQ multiplex PCR; TCRdb's copy has only in-frame clones and lacks some. Of over 100,000 clones in the sample, 60% to 80% were seen once. The sequenced sample consisted of PBMCs. The receptors were sampled from a male donor in good health and CMV-seronegative. CDR3s include the opening cysteine and the closing phenylalanine or tryptophan. Fields, in order: CDR3 protein, CDR3 DNA, J gene, V gene, D gene, clone size. A D gene is named only where the DNA matches it firmly. Part of the rows lack a size; the others show once, few, many or a class for expanded clones.

cdr3_aa: CASSQGARDEQYF
cdr3_nt: TGTGCCAGCTCACAGGGGGCTCGGGACGAGCAGTACTTC
j_call: TRBJ2-7
v_call: TRBV7-9
d_call: TRBD1
clone_size: .

cdr3_aa: CASSLEGQGGYTF
cdr3_nt: TGCGCCAGCAGCTTGGAGGGACAGGGTGGCTACACCTTC
j_call: TRBJ1-2
v_call: TRBV5-1
d_call: TRBD1
clone_size: .

cdr3_aa: CASSLPLDRGFNQPQHF
cdr3_nt: TGTGCCAGCAGTCTCCCTTTGGACAGGGGTTTCAATCAGCCCCAGCATTTT
j_call: TRBJ1-5
v_call: TRBV28
d_call: TRBD1
clone_size: .

cdr3_aa: CASSFSGLAGNEQFF
cdr3_nt: TGCGCCAGCAGCTTCTCAGGACTAGCGGGCAATGAGCAGTTCTTC
j_call: TRBJ2-1
v_call: TRBV4-1
d_call: TRBD2
clone_size: .

cdr3_aa: CASSSGDANEKLFF
cdr3_nt: TGTGCCAGCAGCTCAGGGGATGCTAATGAAAAACTGTTTTTT
j_call: TRBJ1-4
v_call: TRBV7-9
d_call: .
clone_size: once

cdr3_aa: CASSVSQGGSYEQYF
cdr3_nt: TGTGCCAGTAGTGTCTCACAGGGGGGAAGCTACGAGCAGTACTTC
j_call: TRBJ2-7
v_call: TRBV19
d_call: TRBD1
clone_size: .

cdr3_aa: CASSPFRGNTGELFF
cdr3_nt: TGTGCCAGCAGCCCCTTCCGGGGAAACACCGGGGAGCTGTTTTTT
j_call: TRBJ2-2
v_call: TRBV7-3
d_call: .
clone_size: few

cdr3_aa: CASSPDRVGYNEQFF
cdr3_nt: TGTGCCAGCAGCCCGGACAGGGTCGGGTACAATGAGCAGTTCTTC
j_call: TRBJ2-1
v_call: TRBV5-6
d_call: TRBD1
clone_size: .

cdr3_aa: CASSPRDRASGNTIYF
cdr3_nt: TGTGCCAGCAGCCCCCGGGACAGGGCCTCTGGAAACACCATATATTTT
j_call: TRBJ1-3
v_call: TRBV9
d_call: TRBD1
clone_size: .

cdr3_aa: CATSRGRGASEKLFF
cdr3_nt: TGTGCCACCAGCAGAGGCCGTGGGGCTAGTGAAAAACTGTTTTTT
j_call: TRBJ1-4
v_call: TRBV15
d_call: .
clone_size: .

cdr3_aa: CATSGLAGGNNEQFF
cdr3_nt: TGTGCCACCAGCGGGCTAGCGGGGGGAAACAATGAGCAGTTCTTC
j_call: TRBJ2-1
v_call: TRBV15
d_call: TRBD2
clone_size: .

cdr3_aa: CASSSPGASYGQYF
cdr3_nt: TGTGCCAGCAGCTCCCCTGGGGCCTCTTATGGGCAGTACTTC
j_call: TRBJ2-5
v_call: TRBV7-9
d_call: .
clone_size: .

cdr3_aa: CASSSYGTGFADTQYF
cdr3_nt: TGTGCCAGCAGTTCTTACGGGACAGGGTTTGCAGATACGCAGTATTTT
j_call: TRBJ2-3
v_call: TRBV28
d_call: TRBD1
clone_size: .

cdr3_aa: CASSQDTAGGSTDTQYF
cdr3_nt: TGCGCCAGTAGCCAAGATACAGCGGGGGGCAGCACAGATACGCAGTATTTT
j_call: TRBJ2-3
v_call: TRBV4-3
d_call: TRBD2
clone_size: .

cdr3_aa: CASSPTGPYGYTF
cdr3_nt: TGTGCCAGCAGCCCCACAGGACCCTATGGCTACACCTTC
j_call: TRBJ1-2
v_call: TRBV7-9
d_call: .
clone_size: .